This T cell receptor (beta chain) emerged from a study of shared clonotypes between healthy human individuals. This CDR3 has 13 amino acids. J lost 7 bases, V lost 4 bases, and 8 bases had no gene match. The germline gives CDR1 SGHRS, CDR2 YFSETQ. Repertoires were generated with immunoSEQ multiplex PCR, while TCRdb's copy carries only in-frame clones and drops some. The profile shows roughly 1,100,000 clones, around 76% of them singletons. The source material was memory CD4+ T cells sorted from blood. Noted subset: CD45RA-negative fraction. The sequence came from a man between 18 and 35 years old in good health. V gene TRBV5-1 combines with J gene TRBJ2-7, with 7 bases fitting TRBD2. The CDR3 nucleotides read TGCGCCAGCAGCCACAGCGGGGCGGTGGAGCAGTACTTC. This translates into CASSHSGAVEQYF.